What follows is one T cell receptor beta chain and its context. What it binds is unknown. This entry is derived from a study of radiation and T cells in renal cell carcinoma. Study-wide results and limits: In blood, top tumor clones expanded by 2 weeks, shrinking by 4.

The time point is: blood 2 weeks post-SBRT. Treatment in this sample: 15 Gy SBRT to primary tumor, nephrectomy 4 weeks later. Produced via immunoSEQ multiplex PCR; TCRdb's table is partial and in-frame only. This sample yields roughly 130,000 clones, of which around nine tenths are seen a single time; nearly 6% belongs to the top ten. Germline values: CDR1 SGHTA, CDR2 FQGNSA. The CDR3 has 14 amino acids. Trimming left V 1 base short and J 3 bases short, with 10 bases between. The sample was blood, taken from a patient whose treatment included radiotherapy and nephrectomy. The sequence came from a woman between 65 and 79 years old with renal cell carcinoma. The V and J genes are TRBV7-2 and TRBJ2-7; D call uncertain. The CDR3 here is CASSLGQINYEQYF. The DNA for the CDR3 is TGTGCCAGCAGCTTAGGGCAGATAAACTACGAGCAGTACTTC.